This T cell receptor (beta chain) was observed in a study of T cell repertoires in cytomegalovirus infection. Each CDR3 protein gets one entry after TCRdb re-called the reads with MiXCR. This table holds around 500,000 distinct CDR3 sequences, roughly 46% found once. As regards this clonotype: Its antigen is as yet unknown.

The germline gives CDR1 LGHDT, CDR2 YNNKEL (reference sequence). V gave up 8 bases and J gave up 3 bases; unmatched junction bases: 9. The CDR3 length is 14 residues. The V and J genes are TRBV3-1 and TRBJ2-7, with 8 positions matching TRBD2. This TCR was recovered from a human donor in good health (CMV status not recorded). Some clones in this sample may be carry-over from other donors' samples. This sample comprised cultured PBMCs, obtained from culture after CMV antigen stimulation. The CDR3 reads CASGATSGFYEQYF. The CDR3 DNA follows: TGTGCCAGCGGAGCTACTAGCGGCTTCTACGAGCAGTACTTC.